This TCR beta chain was identified during a study of graft-versus-host responses after intestinal transplantation. Across the whole study: After anti-thymocyte globulin induction, recipients took tacrolimus and steroids for three to four years. Findings of the study overall: Ileal or blood samples showed some GvH clones first, and such clones were also found in recipient marrow.

The CDR3 has 16 residues. V was clipped by 5 bases and J by 3 bases, with 19 bases between them. CDR1 is GTSNPN, CDR2 SVGIG, per germline (reference sequence). For this clone: The antigen is unknown.

Sequencing used immunoSEQ multiplex PCR; TCRdb keeps in-frame clones, though not all of them. The sample holds fewer than 30,000 clones, 85% to 95% seen once. The TCR sequence derives from a human patient who received an intestinal transplant, so some T cells may come from the graft donor. The rearrangement uses TRBV30 and TRBJ2-2, with D possibly matching TRBD1 (6 bases). Material: PBMCs, obtained 18 days after transplant. CDR3 sequence (DNA): TGTGCCTGGGTATCGGAGGACAGTTTTGACACCGGGGAGCTGTTTTTT. Translated: CAWVSEDSFDTGELFF.